These 16 T cell receptor beta chains share one sample of origin, sequenced in a study of blood T cell repertoires in COVID-19. Only in-frame clones appear in the TCRdb table, and some are missing; sequencing was by immunoSEQ multiplex PCR. The sample lists about 270,000 clones; about nine tenths were seen once. Sequencing input: PBMCs or T cells enriched from blood (not recorded which). Receptors were obtained from a young woman who had recovered from COVID-19.

The chain links TRBV11-2 to TRBJ2-5, with no clear D. The ends were cut back, 1 base at V and 2 bases at J, with 2 bases in the middle. CDR1 SGHAT and CDR2 FQNNGV come from the germline V gene. The CDR3 is 12 residues long. Written as DNA, the CDR3 is TGTGCCAGCAGCTTAGCTCAAGAGACCCAGTACTTC. Its protein is CASSLAQETQYF. The variable domain in full, completed from reference TRBV11-2 and TRBJ2-5, reads EAGVAQSPRYKIIEKRQSVAFWCNPISGHATLYWYQQILGQGPKLLIQFQNNGVVDDSQLPKDRFSAERLKGVDSTLKIQPAKLEDSAVYLCASSLAQETQYFGPGTRLLVL.

V and J are TRBV7-9 and TRBJ2-3; TRBD2 matches 9 bases. Germline CDR1 is SEHNR and CDR2 is FQNEAQ (reference sequence). The trim removed 5 bases at V and 0 bases at J, leaving 12 bases unmatched. There are 18 residues in the CDR3. In nucleotides, the CDR3 is TGTGCCAGCAGCATTAGCGGGGGCCTTCTTATTAGCACAGATACGCAGTATTTT. Protein sequence: CASSISGGLLISTDTQYF.

The chain couples TRBV28 to TRBJ2-7, with 7 bases fitting TRBD1. Germline lookup yields CDR1 MDHEN and CDR2 SYDVKM. V was clipped by 2 bases and J by 2 bases; unmatched bases: 3. The CDR3 is 14 residues long. Here the CDR3 DNA reads TGTGCCAGCAGTTTACGACAGGGTACCTACGAGCAGTACTTC. This encodes CASSLRQGTYEQYF.

This clone was observed once. The rearrangement links TRBV7-9 to TRBJ1-6, with 9 bases fitting TRBD1. V was clipped by 4 bases and J by 9 bases; unmatched bases: 13. The CDR3 runs to 17 residues. Per the germline V gene, CDR1 is SEHNR and CDR2 is FQNEAQ (reference sequence). DNA of the CDR3: TGTGCCAGCAGCTACCCCGGGACAGGGATATCCTCTTCACCCCTCCACTTT. Translating it yields CASSYPGTGISSSPLHF.

The rearrangement uses TRBV30 and TRBJ2-2, with TRBD1 matching 7 bases. V was pared by 3 bases and J by 5 bases, with 6 bases of the junction left unmatched. CDR1 GTSNPN and CDR2 SVGIG come from the germline V gene (reference sequence). The CDR3 runs to 14 residues. The CDR3 nucleotides read TGTGCCTGGAGCACCGGGACAGCGACCGGGGAGCTGTTTTTT. This translates into CAWSTGTATGELFF.

The genes are TRBV6-5 and TRBJ2-3; the D gene is possibly TRBD2 (6 bases). The germline V gene encodes CDR1 MNHEY and CDR2 SVGAGI. The CDR3 runs to 13 residues. V was pared by 8 bases and J by 4 bases, with 13 bases between. The CDR3 nucleotides are TGTGCCAGCCCGGGGGTTGTATCAGATACGCAGTATTTT. Protein: CASPGVVSDTQYF.

V usage is TRBV6-1 and J usage is TRBJ2-7, with D possibly matching TRBD1 (6 bases). The CDR3 length is 14 residues. Trimming removed 2 bases from V and 6 bases from J, with 14 bases in between. Germline V gives CDR1 MNHNS, CDR2 SASEGT. This CDR3 reads CASSEPTDSSEQYF. The DNA of the CDR3 is TGTGCCAGCAGTGAACCGACGGACAGCTCCGAGCAGTACTTC.

This chain uses TRBV28 with TRBJ1-1; the D gene is possibly TRBD1 (6 bases). Trimming shortened V by 3 bases and J by 10 bases, and 18 bases separated the two germline ends. The CDR3 covers 14 residues. CDR1 is MDHEN, CDR2 SYDVKM, per germline. CDR3 loop: CASSFSGWTVGAFF. The DNA for the CDR3 is TGTGCCAGCAGTTTCTCTGGGTGGACAGTCGGAGCTTTCTTT.

This clone was recorded once. One end of the junction fails to match germline, which may point to a read error. This chain joins TRBV3-1 (or the pseudogene TRBV3-2) and TRBJ2-1, with D perhaps matching TRBD1 (7 bases). Germline lookup yields CDR1 LGHDT and CDR2 YNNKEL (reference sequence). This CDR3 comprises 15 residues. CDR3 protein: CASSKDREASNEQFF. The CDR3 region has the DNA TGTGCCAGCAGCAAAGACAGGGAGGCTTCCAATGAGCAGTTCTTC.

The chain has TRBV29-1 and TRBJ1-2; 10 nucleotides line up with TRBD1. V shed 6 bases and J 5 bases; nucleotides not matched to a gene: 9. Germline values: CDR1 SQVTM, CDR2 ANQGSEA. The CDR3 consists of 14 residues. DNA of the CDR3: TGCAGCGTGGAAAAGACAGGGGGCGCATATGGCTACACCTTC. Translated, it gives CSVEKTGGAYGYTF.

The J gene is TRBJ2-7, the V gene TRBV27; D is ambiguous. The CDR3 sequence is 14 residues long. V lost 2 bases to trimming and J lost 6 bases, with 14 bases between them. Germline V gives CDR1 MNHEY, CDR2 SMNVEV (reference sequence). CDR3 coding DNA: TGTGCCAGCAGTTTAGGTAACACGGGTGTCGAGCAGTACTTC. Protein: CASSLGNTGVEQYF.

This chain links TRBV6-7 with TRBJ1-1; weak D call: TRBD1 (5 bases). TRBV6-7 counts as an open reading frame of uncertain function. V lost 2 bases, J lost 1 base, and 14 bases lay in between. The CDR3 has 16 residues. CDR3 bases: TGTGCCAGCAGTTACCCGGAGATTCAGGGGAACACTGAAGCTTTCTTT. Translation gives CASSYPEIQGNTEAFF.

This rearrangement joins TRBV28 to TRBJ1-3; 7 bases agree with TRBD1. The CDR3 length is 15 residues. CDR1 is MDHEN and CDR2 is SYDVKM in the germline V gene. V lost 6 bases to trimming and J lost 2 bases; unmatched junction nucleotides: 7. The CDR3 region is CASSTGQVTGNTIYF. CDR3 sequence (DNA): TGTGCCAGCAGCACCGGACAGGTTACTGGAAACACCATATATTTT.

The chain combines TRBV7-2 with TRBJ1-2, with 8 bases fitting TRBD1. V was clipped by 5 bases and J by 0 bases; unmatched bases: 2. The CDR3 runs 14 residues. In germline, CDR1 is SGHTA, CDR2 FQGNSA. In DNA form, the CDR3 reads TGTGCCAGCAGCCGGACAGGGTCTAACTATGGCTACACCTTC. Translation: CASSRTGSNYGYTF.

V and J are TRBV18 and TRBJ1-1; TRBD1 is a possible D gene (6 bases). The germline V gene has CDR1 KGHSH and CDR2 LQKENI. The CDR3 is 17 residues long. Trimming took 3 bases from V and 1 from J, leaving 18 bases between them. CDR3 nucleotides: TGTGCCAGCTCACCTGAGCAGGGGTTGAATAAGAACACTGAAGCTTTCTTT. This sequence encodes CASSPEQGLNKNTEAFF.

CDR3 loop: CASSTLARGGEAFF. Written as DNA, the CDR3 is TGTGCCAGCAGCACCCTCGCTCGAGGAGGTGAAGCTTTCTTT. The chain is built from TRBV7-2 and TRBJ1-1; D is undetermined. CDR1 and CDR2 from the germline V gene are SGHTA and FQGNSA. This CDR3 comprises 14 residues. Trimming took 5 bases from V and 7 from J, leaving 17 bases between them.